The clone carrying this T cell receptor (beta chain) has a single count. The entry originates in a study of blood T cell repertoires in COVID-19. Germline CDR1 reads LNHDA; CDR2 reads SQIVND (reference sequence). The CDR3 is 15 residues long. The V end was cut by 5 bases, the J end by 2 bases, with 16 bases between. Profiled with immunoSEQ multiplex PCR; TCRdb holds only in-frame clones, not every one. The sample records more than 300,000 clones, 90% being singletons. The sequence derives from a middle-aged woman with COVID-19, enrolled during active disease. The rearrangement uses TRBV19 and TRBJ2-7, with a possible D match to TRBD1 (6 bases). Input material: peripheral blood. Written as DNA, the CDR3 is TGTGCCAGTAGTCTCCAACCCGGACAGCCCTACGAGCAGTACTTC. This sequence encodes CASSLQPGQPYEQYF.